Sequencing of this TCR beta chain was carried out in a study of immune evolution from preneoplasia to lung adenocarcinoma. This CDR3 has 14 amino acids. Germline CDR1 SGHNT, CDR2 YENEEA. V lost 3 bases, J lost 0 bases, and 5 bases lay in between. Patients had resection in Japan or China between about 2014 and 2018. H&E slides confirmed each diagnosis, reviewed by two pathologists independently. Sequencing was performed with immunoSEQ multiplex PCR; in TCRdb, only in-frame clones are kept and a portion is missing. The sample lists 3,600 or so clones, 75% to 85% occurring once. J is TRBJ2-2 and V is TRBV11-3; D ambiguous. The material sequenced was FFPE adjacent normal lung tissue. The TCR was taken from a person aged 70 to 85 with lung adenocarcinoma. The chain's CDR3 is CASSFRPNTGELFF. The CDR3 coding sequence is TGTGCCAGCAGCTTTCGGCCGAACACCGGGGAGCTGTTTTTT.